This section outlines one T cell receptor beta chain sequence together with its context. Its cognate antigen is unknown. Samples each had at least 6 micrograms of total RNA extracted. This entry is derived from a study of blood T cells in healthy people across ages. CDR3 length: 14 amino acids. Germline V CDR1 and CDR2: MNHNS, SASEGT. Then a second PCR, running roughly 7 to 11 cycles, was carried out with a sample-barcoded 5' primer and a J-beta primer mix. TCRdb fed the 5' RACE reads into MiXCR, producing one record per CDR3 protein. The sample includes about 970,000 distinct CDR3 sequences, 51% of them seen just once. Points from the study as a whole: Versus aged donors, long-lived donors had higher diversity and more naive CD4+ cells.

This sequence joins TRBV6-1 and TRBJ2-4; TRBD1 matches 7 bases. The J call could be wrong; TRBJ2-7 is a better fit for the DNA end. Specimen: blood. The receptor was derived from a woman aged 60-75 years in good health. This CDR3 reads CASNRDSAKYEQYF. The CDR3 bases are TGTGCCAGCAATAGGGACAGCGCTAAATACGAGCAGTACTTC.